Presented here are 21 T cell receptor beta chains from one specimen sequenced in a study of T cells in Graves' hyperthyroidism and ophthalmopathy. The CDR3 regions of TCR beta were amplified from RNA transcripts. Researchers ran a first-round RT-PCR on the TCR CDR3 using the HTBI primer set. TCRdb used MiXCR to reprocess the multiplex PCR reads, holding one entry per CDR3 protein. The sample has under 300,000 distinct CDR3 sequences, about 16% seen once. Sequencing was performed on blood. The receptors here all came from a woman aged 45-65 years with Graves' hyperthyroidism that later progressed to Graves' ophthalmopathy.

This clonotype was counted ten times or more. This chain joins TRBV2 and TRBJ2-6; D remains unclear. CDR1 is SNHLY, CDR2 FYNNEI, per germline. V gave up 7 bases and J gave up 0 bases, with 4 bases separating them. The length of the CDR3 is 13 residues. The CDR3, as DNA: TGTGCCAGCACCCTCTCTGGGGCCAACGTCCTGACTTTC. This sequence encodes CASTLSGANVLTF.

This clonotype was recorded many times. J is TRBJ2-7 and V is TRBV20-1, with TRBD2 matching over 7 bases. This CDR3 contains 15 residues. V dropped 0 bases and J dropped 1; count of bases not matched to a gene: 6. The germline V gene encodes CDR1 DFQATT and CDR2 SNEGSKA (reference sequence). CDR3 coding DNA: TGCAGTGCTAGAGACGGCGGGAGCGTGTCCTACGAGCAGTACTTC. This encodes CSARDGGSVSYEQYF.

V and J are TRBV5-4 and TRBJ2-7; 8 bases agree with TRBD2. CDR1 SGHNT and CDR2 YYREEE come from the germline V gene (reference sequence). V lost 4 bases to trimming and J lost 5 bases; unmatched junction nucleotides: 11. The CDR3 is made up of 15 amino acids. CDR3 in amino acids: CASSAVREGINEQYF. The CDR3 region has the DNA TGTGCCAGCAGCGCCGTTCGGGAGGGTATCAACGAGCAGTACTTC.

This sequence joins TRBV24-1 and TRBJ2-3, with D tentatively TRBD1 (6 bases). Trimming shortened V by 4 bases and J by 6 bases, and 13 bases separated the two germline ends. This CDR3 spans 14 amino acids. CDR1 and CDR2 from the germline V gene are KGHDR and SFDVKD. The CDR3 region has the DNA TGTGCCACCAGTGACCAAACAGGGACCGATACGCAGTATTTT. It encodes CATSDQTGTDTQYF.

This clonotype was detected ten times or more. The chain carries TRBV7-8 and TRBJ1-5; TRBD1 matches 8 bases. The CDR3 totals 17 residues. Looked up from germline, CDR1 is SGHVS and CDR2 is FQNEAQ. V lost 5 bases to trimming and J lost 2 bases; unmatched junction nucleotides: 11. As DNA, the CDR3 is TGTGCCAGCAGCCCGAGGACAGGGAAAAAGGGCAATCAGCCCCAGCATTTT. Encoded protein: CASSPRTGKKGNQPQHF.

This clonotype was detected only a few times. CDR3 nucleotide sequence: TGTGCTAGTGGTCCCTTCAATGAGCAGTTCTTC. Encoded protein: CASGPFNEQFF. The chain combines TRBV12-5 with TRBJ2-1; D unclear. Trimming removed 5 bases at V and 6 bases at J, with 5 bases between. Germline V gene lookup returns CDR1 LGHNT and CDR2 FRNRAP. The CDR3 runs to 11 residues.

This clonotype was counted ten times or more. The V and J genes are TRBV6-1 and TRBJ2-2; the match to TRBD2 covers 8 bases. The length of the CDR3 is 14 residues. With V trimmed by 7 bases and J by 6 bases, 7 bases remained unmatched. Germline values: CDR1 MNHNS, CDR2 SASEGT. The CDR3 is CASIGTRFPGELFF. The CDR3 DNA is TGTGCCAGCATCGGGACTAGATTTCCCGGGGAGCTGTTTTTT.

This clonotype was detected many times. The genes are TRBV5-1 and TRBJ1-2; weak D call: TRBD1 (5 bases). Germline loops: CDR1 SGHRS, CDR2 YFSETQ. CDR3 size: 13 residues. V was pared by 0 bases and J by 8 bases, with 11 bases between. The CDR3 DNA reads TGCGCCAGCAGCTTGGATCAGGGAATCGGCTACACCTTC. The encoded protein is CASSLDQGIGYTF.

The CDR3 loop is CASSQGQVARSNYGYTF. CDR3 DNA: TGCGCCAGCAGCCAAGGACAGGTAGCCCGGTCTAACTATGGCTACACCTTC. The V call is TRBV4-1, the J call TRBJ1-2, with D maybe TRBD1 (6 bases). The CDR3 is made up of 17 amino acids. V was pared by 1 base and J by 0 bases, with 15 bases between. CDR1 is MGHRA and CDR2 is YSYEKL in the germline V gene.

The chain combines TRBV29-1 with TRBJ2-2; D gene ambiguous. This CDR3 contains 13 residues. The V end lost 5 bases, the J end lost 4 bases, and 11 bases lay between the germline ends. Germline CDR1 and CDR2: SQVTM and ANQGSEA. The CDR3 loop is CSVCGRSTGELFF. Here the CDR3 DNA reads TGCAGCGTTTGTGGCCGGTCCACCGGGGAGCTGTTTTTT.

This clonotype was counted only a few times. The CDR3 region is CASSDQVPGANVLTF. CDR3 coding DNA: TGTGCCAGCAGCGATCAGGTTCCTGGGGCCAACGTCCTGACTTTC. This chain links TRBV9 with TRBJ2-6, with unresolved D. Germline V gene sequence: CDR1 SGDLS, CDR2 YYNGEE. This CDR3 has 15 residues. V lost 3 bases to trimming and J lost 2 bases, with 9 bases between them.

This clonotype was found many times. The rearrangement links TRBV20-1 to TRBJ1-1, with a tentative D call TRBD1 (5 bases). The CDR3 covers 13 residues. Germline-derived CDR1 and CDR2 are DFQATT and SNEGSKA (reference sequence). V lost 6 bases and J lost 6, with 17 bases in between. This CDR3 is CSASWDRGPEAFF. Here the CDR3 DNA reads TGCAGTGCCTCCTGGGACCGGGGCCCTGAAGCTTTCTTT.

The rearrangement links TRBV19 to TRBJ2-2; D gene unclear. The CDR3 loop spans 15 amino acids. The V end lost 7 bases, the J end lost 7 bases, and 19 bases lay between the germline ends. CDR1 and CDR2 (germline): LNHDA, SQIVND (reference sequence). The CDR3: CASIETHVTNGELFF. In nucleotides, the CDR3 is TGTGCCAGTATAGAGACTCATGTTACAAACGGGGAGCTGTTTTTT.

There are many counts of this clonotype. The chain employs TRBV6-1 and TRBJ1-5, with D tentatively TRBD1 (6 bases). The V end lost 4 bases, the J end lost 7 bases, and 17 bases lay between the germline ends. This CDR3 contains 15 residues. Germline V gene sequence: CDR1 MNHNS, CDR2 SASEGT. CDR3 region: CASSGTTGHRQPQHF. The CDR3 coding sequence is TGTGCCAGCAGTGGGACCACAGGGCATCGGCAGCCCCAGCATTTT.

This clonotype has ten or more counts. The CDR3 sequence is CAWRRQGASNTEAFF. In nucleotides, the CDR3 is TGTGCCTGGCGCCGACAGGGGGCCTCGAACACTGAAGCTTTCTTT. The chain joins TRBV30 to TRBJ1-1; 10 bases agree with TRBD1. The J segment lost 1 base and the V segment lost 5 bases, leaving 7 bases of the junction unmatched. The germline V gene has CDR1 GTSNPN and CDR2 SVGIG (reference sequence). The CDR3 length is 15 residues.

This clonotype occurred many times. The chain joins TRBV18 to TRBJ2-1; D remains unclear. This CDR3 spans 14 amino acids. Germline CDR1 and CDR2: KGHSH and LQKENI. With 5 bases removed from V and 6 bases from J, the gap between germline ends came to 14 bases. The CDR3 nucleotides are TGTGCCAGCTCAGTCTACGGTCGCGGCAATGAGCAGTTCTTC. Translation: CASSVYGRGNEQFF.

This clonotype is judged medium-sized. The chain links TRBV7-8 to TRBJ2-1; possible D gene TRBD2, 5 bases. There are 13 residues in the CDR3. Trimming removed 2 bases at V and 10 bases at J, with 12 bases between. CDR1 is SGHVS and CDR2 is FQNEAQ in the germline V gene. The DNA of the CDR3 is TGTGCCAGCAGCTTAAGGGAGCAAGGAGAGCAGTTCTTC. Translating it yields CASSLREQGEQFF.

This clonotype has a count of ten or more. The V gene is TRBV27, the J gene TRBJ2-5; 8 bases agree with TRBD1. V lost 5 bases and J lost 4; bases outside the gene matches: 12. The CDR3 runs to 16 residues. CDR1 is MNHEY, CDR2 SMNVEV, per germline (reference sequence). Here the CDR3 reads CASSPQGQDLRETQYF. For the CDR3, the DNA is TGTGCCAGCAGTCCCCAGGGACAGGACCTGAGAGAGACCCAGTACTTC.

The sample holds many counts of this clonotype. The chain uses TRBV12-3 or TRBV12-4 and TRBJ1-1, with 9 bases lining up with TRBD1. The CDR3 is 16 residues long. The V and J ends lost 4 bases and 3 bases, in that order; junction bases with no gene match: 9. The CDR3 DNA reads TGTGCCAGCAGTTCTAGTCCCGGGACAGGGCACACTGAAGCTTTCTTT. As protein: CASSSSPGTGHTEAFF.

The V call is TRBV19, the J call TRBJ2-1; 7 bases map to TRBD1. CDR1 is LNHDA, CDR2 SQIVND, per germline (reference sequence). Trimming cost V 7 bases and J 8 bases; bases outside gene matches: 14. The length of the CDR3 is 15 residues. The CDR3 sequence: CASIGKGAGWYEQFF. In nucleotides, the CDR3 is TGTGCCAGTATCGGTAAGGGGGCAGGGTGGTATGAGCAGTTCTTC.

Many counts were recorded for this clonotype. The rearrangement joins TRBV7-9 to TRBJ1-1, with 7 bases fitting TRBD1. The CDR3 length is 14 residues. The V and J ends lost 1 base and 4 bases, in that order; junction bases with no gene match: 3. Per germline, CDR1 SEHNR and CDR2 FQNEAQ (reference sequence). In DNA form, the CDR3 reads TGTGCCAGCAGCTTAGGAGAGGGGGCCACTGAAGCTTTCTTT. It yields the protein CASSLGEGATEAFF.